This is a list of T cell receptor beta chains from one sample in a study of T cell repertoires in cytomegalovirus infection. TCRdb re-analysed the reads in MiXCR, keeping a single row per CDR3 protein. The repertoire includes tens of thousands of distinct CDR3 sequences, around 21% of them detected once, and over 65% sits in the top ten. Their specific antigens are unknown. The material sequenced was CD8+ T cells from cultured PBMCs, taken from culture after CMV antigen stimulation. Receptor source: a human donor in good health (CMV status not recorded). Some clones in this sample may be carry-over from other donors' samples. Each CDR3 is given without its conserved first and last residue. The order of the fields is clone size, J gene, V gene, CDR3 protein. Some rows mark clone size as missing; the rest say once, few, many or name a class of expanded clone.

>-|TRBJ2-1|TRBV10-3
AINPSGANEQF
>few|TRBJ1-4|TRBV7-2
ASRGLDRGREKLF
>-|TRBJ2-1|TRBV19
ASSPRHSLDTDNEQF
>few|TRBJ2-6|TRBV6-2/TRBV6-3
ASTLQGSGANVLT
>few|TRBJ1-5|TRBV6-1
ASSGVANQPQH
>-|TRBJ1-4|TRBV19
ASRDRGSSEKLF
>-|TRBJ1-1|TRBV6-2/TRBV6-3
ASSYGVVGTEAF
>-|TRBJ2-3|TRBV6-4
ASSETGATDTQY
>-|TRBJ1-4|TRBV11-2
ASSLLPNEKLF
>few|TRBJ1-1|TRBV29-1
SVDATTMNTEAF
>few|TRBJ2-3|TRBV7-9
ASSLVLPTSGGSTDTQY
>-|TRBJ2-3|TRBV7-2
ASSSTGNKRGPLADTQY
>few|TRBJ2-1|TRBV12-3/TRBV12-4
ASSLGQAGSYNEQF
>few|TRBJ1-1|TRBV7-3
ASSLGGPTEAF
>-|TRBJ1-4|TRBV7-9
ASSPSDFATNEKLF
>few|TRBJ2-7|TRBV12-3/TRBV12-4
ASSFFQAIEQY
>few|TRBJ1-5|TRBV7-9
ASSFGVPGRPQH
>few|TRBJ1-3|TRBV7-8
ASSLGGTGFGNTIY
>-|TRBJ2-1|TRBV7-9
ASSPRVSPGLAGEVPINEQF
>few|TRBJ1-1|TRBV7-8
ASLGPENMNTEAF
>medium-sized|TRBJ1-1|TRBV28
ASSLQGRVTEAF
>-|TRBJ2-7|TRBV6-5
ASSPGQTYEQY
>-|TRBJ1-2|TRBV27
ATLGQGDYGYT
>-|TRBJ1-2|TRBV2
ASSVQTLNYGYT
>-|TRBJ1-6|TRBV6-6
ASRFDISPLH
>-|TRBJ2-3|TRBV6-5
ASSYGGLKTDTQY
>-|TRBJ1-6|TRBV9
ASSVGNSPLH
>-|TRBJ1-1|TRBV4-1
ASSQDALPGTEAF
>few|TRBJ1-2|TRBV6-2/TRBV6-3
ASRSPDRPYGYT
>-|TRBJ1-6|TRBV28
ASSWTGGRGDSPLH
>-|TRBJ2-1|TRBV7-2
ASSPPASWVQF
>-|TRBJ1-3|TRBV7-2
ASSLHRSREVYSGNTIY
>many|TRBJ1-6|TRBV6-1
ASSDTIPSSYNSPLH
>-|TRBJ1-3|TRBV7-2
ASSLTSLRTGTGNTIY
>few|TRBJ2-2|TRBV6-6
ASSYRGGTGELF